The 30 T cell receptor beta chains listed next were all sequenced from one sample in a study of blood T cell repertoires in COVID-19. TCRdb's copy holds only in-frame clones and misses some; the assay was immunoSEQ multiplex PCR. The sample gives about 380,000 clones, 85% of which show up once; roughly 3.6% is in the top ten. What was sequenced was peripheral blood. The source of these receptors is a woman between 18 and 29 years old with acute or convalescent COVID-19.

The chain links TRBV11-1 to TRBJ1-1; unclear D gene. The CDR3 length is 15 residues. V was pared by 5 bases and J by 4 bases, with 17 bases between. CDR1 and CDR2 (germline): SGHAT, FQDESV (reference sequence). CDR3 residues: CASSLGEARATEAFF. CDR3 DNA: TGTGCCAGCAGCCTCGGGGAGGCCCGGGCCACTGAAGCTTTCTTT. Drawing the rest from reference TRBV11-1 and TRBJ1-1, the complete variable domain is EAEVAQSPRYKITEKSQAVAFWCDPISGHATLYWYRQILGQGPELLVQFQDESVVDDSQLPKDRFSAERLKGVDSTLKIQPAELGDSAMYLCASSLGEARATEAFFGQGTRLTVV.

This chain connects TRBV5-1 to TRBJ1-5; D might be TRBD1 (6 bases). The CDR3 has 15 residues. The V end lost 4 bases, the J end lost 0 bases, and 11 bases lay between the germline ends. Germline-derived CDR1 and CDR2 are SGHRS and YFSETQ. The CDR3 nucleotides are TGCGCCAGCAGCGTTGGGGGCACTAGCAATCAGCCCCAGCATTTT. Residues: CASSVGGTSNQPQHF.

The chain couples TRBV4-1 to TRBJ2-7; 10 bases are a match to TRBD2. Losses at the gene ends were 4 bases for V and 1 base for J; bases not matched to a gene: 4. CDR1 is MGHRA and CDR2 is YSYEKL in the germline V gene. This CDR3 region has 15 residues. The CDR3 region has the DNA TGCGCCAGCAGCCCGGGACTAGCGCAGTCCTACGAGCAGTACTTC. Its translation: CASSPGLAQSYEQYF.

The CDR3 sequence is CAWGLSGGVYNEQFF. The CDR3 region has the DNA TGTGCCTGGGGGCTAAGCGGGGGGGTCTACAATGAGCAGTTCTTC. The rearrangement uses TRBV30 and TRBJ2-1, with 10 nucleotides matching TRBD2. Trimming removed 5 bases from V and 3 bases from J; junction bases left unmatched: 7. Germline V gene lookup returns CDR1 GTSNPN and CDR2 SVGIG (reference sequence). This CDR3 is built from 15 residues.

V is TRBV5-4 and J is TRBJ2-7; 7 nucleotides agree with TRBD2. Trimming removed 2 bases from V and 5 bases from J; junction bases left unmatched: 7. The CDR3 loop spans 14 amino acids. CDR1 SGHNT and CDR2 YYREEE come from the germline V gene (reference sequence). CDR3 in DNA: TGTGCCAGCAGCTTTTCGGGAGGTGGCGACGAGCAGTACTTC. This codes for CASSFSGGGDEQYF.

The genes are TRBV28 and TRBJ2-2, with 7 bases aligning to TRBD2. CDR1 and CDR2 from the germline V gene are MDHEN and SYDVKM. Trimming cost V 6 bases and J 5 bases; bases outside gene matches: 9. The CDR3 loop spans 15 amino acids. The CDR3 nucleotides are TGTGCCAGCAGCTACATCTGGGGGGGTACCGGGGAGCTGTTTTTT. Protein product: CASSYIWGGTGELFF.

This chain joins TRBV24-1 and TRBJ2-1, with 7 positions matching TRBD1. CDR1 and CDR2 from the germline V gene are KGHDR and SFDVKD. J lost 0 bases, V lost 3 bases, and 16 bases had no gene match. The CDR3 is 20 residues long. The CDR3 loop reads CATSDPKTESTGSSYNEQFF. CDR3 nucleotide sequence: TGTGCCACCAGTGATCCAAAAACTGAATCGACAGGGAGCTCCTACAATGAGCAGTTCTTC.

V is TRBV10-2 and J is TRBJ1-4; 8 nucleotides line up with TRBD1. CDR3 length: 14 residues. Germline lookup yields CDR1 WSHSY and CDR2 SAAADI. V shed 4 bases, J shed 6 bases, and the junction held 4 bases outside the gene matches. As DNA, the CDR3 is TGCGCCAGCAGTGTCGCAGGGGGCTATGAAAAACTGTTTTTT. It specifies CASSVAGGYEKLFF.

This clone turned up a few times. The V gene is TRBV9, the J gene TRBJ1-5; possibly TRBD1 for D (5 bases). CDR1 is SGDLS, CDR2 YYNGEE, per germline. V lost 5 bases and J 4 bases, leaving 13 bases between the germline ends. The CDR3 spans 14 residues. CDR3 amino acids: CASSGGEENQPQHF. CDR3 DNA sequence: TGTGCCAGCAGTGGGGGGGAGGAGAATCAGCCCCAGCATTTT. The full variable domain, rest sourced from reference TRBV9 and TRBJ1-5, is DSGVTQTPKHLITATGQRVTLRCSPRSGDLSVYWYQQSLDQGLQFLIQYYNGEERAKGNILERFSAQQFPDLHSELNLSSLELGDSALYFCASSGGEENQPQHFGDGTRLSIL.

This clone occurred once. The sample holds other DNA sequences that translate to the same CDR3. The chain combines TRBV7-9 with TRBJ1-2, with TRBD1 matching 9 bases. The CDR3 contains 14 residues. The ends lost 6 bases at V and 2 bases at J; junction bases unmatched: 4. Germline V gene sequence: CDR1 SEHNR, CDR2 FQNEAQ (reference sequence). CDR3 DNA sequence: TGTGCCAGCAGTTCCGGGACAGGGAACTATGGCTACACCTTC. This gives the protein CASSSGTGNYGYTF.

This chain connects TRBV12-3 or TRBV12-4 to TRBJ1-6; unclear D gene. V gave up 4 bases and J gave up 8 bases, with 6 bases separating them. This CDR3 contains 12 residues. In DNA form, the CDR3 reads TGTGCCAGCAGTTATCCGGATTCACCCCTCCACTTT. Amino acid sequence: CASSYPDSPLHF.

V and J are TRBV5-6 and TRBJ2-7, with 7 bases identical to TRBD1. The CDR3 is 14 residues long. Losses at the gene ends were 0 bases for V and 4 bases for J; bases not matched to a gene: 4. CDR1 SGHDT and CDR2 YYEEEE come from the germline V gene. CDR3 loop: CASSLEGAPYEQYF. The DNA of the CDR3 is TGTGCCAGCAGCTTGGAGGGGGCGCCTTACGAGCAGTACTTC.

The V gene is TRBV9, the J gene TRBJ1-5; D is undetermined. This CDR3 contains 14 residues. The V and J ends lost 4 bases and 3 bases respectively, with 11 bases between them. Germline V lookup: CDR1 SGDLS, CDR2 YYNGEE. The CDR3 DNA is TGTGCCAGCAGCCTTGGATTAGCCAATCAGCCCCAGCATTTT. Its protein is CASSLGLANQPQHF.

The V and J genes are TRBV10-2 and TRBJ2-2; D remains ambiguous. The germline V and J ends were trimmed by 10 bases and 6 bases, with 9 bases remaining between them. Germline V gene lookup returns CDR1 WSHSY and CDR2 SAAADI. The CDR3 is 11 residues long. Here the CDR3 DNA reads TGCGCCACCATAAAGCCCGGGGAGCTGTTTTTT. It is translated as CATIKPGELFF.

The CDR3 DNA sequence: TGTGCCAGCAGCTGGAGAGGAGTGAGCACAGATACGCAGTATTTT. It codes for CASSWRGVSTDTQYF. The rearrangement links TRBV7-3 to TRBJ2-3; no firm D call. The CDR3 spans 15 residues. V lost 4 bases, J lost 0 bases, and 11 bases lay in between. Germline V gene lookup returns CDR1 SGHTA and CDR2 FQGTGA.

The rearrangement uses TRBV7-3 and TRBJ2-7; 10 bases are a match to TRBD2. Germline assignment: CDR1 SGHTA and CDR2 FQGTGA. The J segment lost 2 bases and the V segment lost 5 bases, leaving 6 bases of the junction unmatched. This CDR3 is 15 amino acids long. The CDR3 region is CASSPAGGPTYEQYF. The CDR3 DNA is TGTGCCAGCAGCCCAGCGGGAGGGCCAACCTACGAGCAGTACTTC.

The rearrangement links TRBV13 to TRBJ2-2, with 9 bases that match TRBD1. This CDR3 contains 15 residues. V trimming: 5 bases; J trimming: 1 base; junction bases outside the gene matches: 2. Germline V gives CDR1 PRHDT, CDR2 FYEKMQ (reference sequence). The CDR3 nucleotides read TGTGCCAGCAGCACGACAGGGGGGAACACCGGGGAGCTGTTTTTT. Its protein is CASSTTGGNTGELFF.

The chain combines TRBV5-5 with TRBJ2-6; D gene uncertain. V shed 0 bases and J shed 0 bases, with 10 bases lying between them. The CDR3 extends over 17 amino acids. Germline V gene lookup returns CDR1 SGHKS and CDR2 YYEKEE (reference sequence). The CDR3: CASSLDGARSGANVLTF. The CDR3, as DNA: TGTGCCAGCAGCTTGGATGGAGCTCGCTCTGGGGCCAACGTCCTGACTTTC.

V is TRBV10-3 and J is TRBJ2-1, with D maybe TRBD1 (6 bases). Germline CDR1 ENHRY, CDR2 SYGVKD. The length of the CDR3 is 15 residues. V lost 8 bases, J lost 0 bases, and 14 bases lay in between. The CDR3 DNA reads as TGTGCCATCCAAGGGGGAAGCCCCTCCTACAATGAGCAGTTCTTC. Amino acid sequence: CAIQGGSPSYNEQFF.

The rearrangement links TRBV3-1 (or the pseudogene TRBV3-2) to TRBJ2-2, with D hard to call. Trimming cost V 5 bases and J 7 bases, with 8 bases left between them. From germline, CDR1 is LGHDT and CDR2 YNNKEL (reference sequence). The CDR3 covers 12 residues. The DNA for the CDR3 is TGTGCCAGCAGCGGTACGAGCGGGGAGCTGTTTTTT. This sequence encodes CASSGTSGELFF.

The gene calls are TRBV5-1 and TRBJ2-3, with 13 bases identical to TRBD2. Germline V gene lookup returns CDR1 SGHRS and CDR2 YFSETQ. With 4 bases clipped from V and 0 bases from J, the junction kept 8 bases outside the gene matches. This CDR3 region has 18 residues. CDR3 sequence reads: CASSRRTSGGPSTDTQYF. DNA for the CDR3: TGCGCCAGCAGCAGGAGGACTAGCGGGGGACCCAGCACAGATACGCAGTATTTT.

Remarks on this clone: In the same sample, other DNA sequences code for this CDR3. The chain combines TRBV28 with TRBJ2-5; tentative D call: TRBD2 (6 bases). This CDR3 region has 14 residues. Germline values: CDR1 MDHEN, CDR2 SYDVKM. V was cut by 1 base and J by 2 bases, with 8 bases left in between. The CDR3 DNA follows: TGTGCCAGCAGTTTATCTCGGGGGCAAGAGACCCAGTACTTC. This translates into CASSLSRGQETQYF.

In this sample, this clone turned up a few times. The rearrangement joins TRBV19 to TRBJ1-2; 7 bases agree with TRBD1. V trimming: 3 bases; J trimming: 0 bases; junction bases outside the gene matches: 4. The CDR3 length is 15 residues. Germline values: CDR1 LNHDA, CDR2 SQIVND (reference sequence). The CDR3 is CASSMLTGPNYGYTF. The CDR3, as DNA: TGTGCCAGTAGTATGTTGACAGGGCCTAACTATGGCTACACCTTC.

Written as DNA, the CDR3 is TGTGCCAGCAGTGAAGCGGAGACAGATACGCAGTATTTT. This sequence encodes CASSEAETDTQYF. V usage is TRBV6-1 and J usage is TRBJ2-3; D call uncertain. From germline, CDR1 is MNHNS and CDR2 SASEGT. CDR3 length: 13 residues. Trimming shortened V by 0 bases and J by 3 bases, and 4 bases separated the two germline ends.

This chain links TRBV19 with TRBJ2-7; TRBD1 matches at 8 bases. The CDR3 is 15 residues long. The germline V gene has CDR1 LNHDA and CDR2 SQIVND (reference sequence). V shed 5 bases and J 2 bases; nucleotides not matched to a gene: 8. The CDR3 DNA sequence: TGTGCCAGTAGTCTCGCAGGGGGCGCAACCTACGAGCAGTACTTC. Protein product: CASSLAGGATYEQYF.

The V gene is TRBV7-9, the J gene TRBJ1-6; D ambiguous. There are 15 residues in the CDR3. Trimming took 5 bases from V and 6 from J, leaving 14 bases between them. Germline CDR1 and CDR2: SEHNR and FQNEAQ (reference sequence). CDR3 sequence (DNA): TGTGCCAGCAGCGCTAGCGGTGGTGGTAATTCACCCCTCCACTTT. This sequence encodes CASSASGGGNSPLHF.

The CDR3 region is CASSPLQGPRDYGYTF. CDR3 sequence (DNA): TGTGCCAGCAGCCCATTACAGGGTCCGCGAGATTATGGCTACACCTTC. This chain uses TRBV11-2 with TRBJ1-2, with a weak D call TRBD1 (6 bases). The CDR3 length is 16 residues. The germline CDR1 and CDR2 sequences are SGHAT and FQNNGV. Deletions cut 5 bases from V and 5 bases from J, with 21 bases between.

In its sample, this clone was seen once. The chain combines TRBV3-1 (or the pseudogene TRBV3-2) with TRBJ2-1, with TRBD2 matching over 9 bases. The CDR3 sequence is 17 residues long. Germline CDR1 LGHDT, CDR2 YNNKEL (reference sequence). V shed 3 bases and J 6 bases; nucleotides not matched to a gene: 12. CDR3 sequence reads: CASSHFPGREGRNEQFF. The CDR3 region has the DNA TGTGCCAGCAGCCACTTCCCCGGGCGGGAGGGCCGCAATGAGCAGTTCTTC.

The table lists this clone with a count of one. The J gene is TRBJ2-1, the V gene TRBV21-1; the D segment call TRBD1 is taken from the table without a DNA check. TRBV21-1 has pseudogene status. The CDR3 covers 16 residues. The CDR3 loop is CASSKGQAISYNEQFF. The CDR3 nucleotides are TGTGCCAGCAGCAAAGGACAGGCAATCTCCTACAATGAGCAGTTCTTC.

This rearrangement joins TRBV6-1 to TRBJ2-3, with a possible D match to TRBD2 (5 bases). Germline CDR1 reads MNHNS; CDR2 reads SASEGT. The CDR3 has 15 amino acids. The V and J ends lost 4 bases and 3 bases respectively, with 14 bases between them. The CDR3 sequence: CASSAFLEVTDTQYF. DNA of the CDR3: TGTGCCAGCAGTGCGTTTCTGGAGGTAACAGATACGCAGTATTTT.